Listed below are T cell receptor beta chains from one sample, sequenced in a study of spatial heterogeneity in lung cancer. TCRdb re-called the 5' RACE reads through MiXCR, storing one row per CDR3 protein. Here the sample spans nearly 80,000 distinct CDR3 sequences, 8% being singletons. The specimen comprised PBMCs, sampled at surgery. Receptor source: a male donor with early-stage non-small cell lung cancer. The CDR3 runs from the conserved cysteine through the conserved F or W. D genes are given only for firm matches. Only some rows state a clone size, as once, few, many or a class for expanded clones.

CDR3nt: TGCAGCGTTGATTCCAGAATAACCACAGATACGCAGTATTTT; CDR3aa: CSVDSRITTDTQYF; j_gene: TRBJ2-3; v_gene: TRBV29-1; abundance: many; d_gene: .
CDR3nt: TGTGCCAGCAGCGTCCCGGGAAGAGGGGAGTACGAGCAGTACTTC; CDR3aa: CASSVPGRGEYEQYF; j_gene: TRBJ2-7; v_gene: TRBV7-9; abundance: few; d_gene: .
CDR3nt: TGTGCCAGCAGCCTCTCTAGCGGGTTAAACACCGGGGAGCTGTTTTTT; CDR3aa: CASSLSSGLNTGELFF; j_gene: TRBJ2-2; v_gene: TRBV9; abundance: .; d_gene: TRBD2
CDR3nt: TGTGCCAGCGGGACACCGAACACTGAAGCTTTCTTT; CDR3aa: CASGTPNTEAFF; j_gene: TRBJ1-1; v_gene: TRBV6-5; abundance: .; d_gene: .
CDR3nt: TGCGCCAGCAGCTTGGCTCCGGCGGGAGACACCGGGGAGCTGTTTTTT; CDR3aa: CASSLAPAGDTGELFF; j_gene: TRBJ2-2; v_gene: TRBV5-1; abundance: many; d_gene: TRBD2
CDR3nt: TGTGCCATCAGTGAGATAGACACGGGGGCGACAGGAAACACCATATATTTT; CDR3aa: CAISEIDTGATGNTIYF; j_gene: TRBJ1-3; v_gene: TRBV10-3; abundance: many; d_gene: .
CDR3nt: TGTGCCAGCAGTTTAAGTAAAGCCAGCGTCCTCCACTTT; CDR3aa: CASSLSKASVLHF; j_gene: TRBJ1-6; v_gene: TRBV12-3/TRBV12-4; abundance: .; d_gene: .
CDR3nt: TGTGCCAGCAGCCTTATGGATACGCAGTATTTT; CDR3aa: CASSLMDTQYF; j_gene: TRBJ2-3; v_gene: TRBV13; abundance: many; d_gene: .
CDR3nt: TGTGCCAGCAGAGGCGGACTAGCGACCGGGGAGCTGTTTTTT; CDR3aa: CASRGGLATGELFF; j_gene: TRBJ2-2; v_gene: TRBV12-3/TRBV12-4; abundance: many; d_gene: TRBD2
CDR3nt: TGCGCCAGCAGCCTCCAATCGCCAGGGGGCCGGGATGAGCAGTTCTTC; CDR3aa: CASSLQSPGGRDEQFF; j_gene: TRBJ2-1; v_gene: TRBV4-3; abundance: many; d_gene: TRBD1
CDR3nt: TGTGCCAGCTCACCCGTTGGACAGGGCCTGGGTCAGCCCCAGCATTTT; CDR3aa: CASSPVGQGLGQPQHF; j_gene: TRBJ1-5; v_gene: TRBV18; abundance: many; d_gene: TRBD1
CDR3nt: TGTGCCACTACCCAAACAGGGGGACTAGCGGCGGCGGATACGCAGTATTTT; CDR3aa: CATTQTGGLAAADTQYF; j_gene: TRBJ2-3; v_gene: TRBV12-3/TRBV12-4; abundance: many; d_gene: TRBD2
CDR3nt: TGCAGTGCTAGAGATCGGGCCAAGACGGGTGGCTACACCTTC; CDR3aa: CSARDRAKTGGYTF; j_gene: TRBJ1-2; v_gene: TRBV20-1; abundance: medium-sized; d_gene: .
CDR3nt: TGTGCCAGCTCACCCGGGGCTTCGCAAGAGACCCAGTACTTC; CDR3aa: CASSPGASQETQYF; j_gene: TRBJ2-5; v_gene: TRBV18; abundance: once; d_gene: .
CDR3nt: TGCGCCAGCAGCTTGGGGGGGACGTCCACAGATACGCAGTATTTT; CDR3aa: CASSLGGTSTDTQYF; j_gene: TRBJ2-3; v_gene: TRBV5-1; abundance: many; d_gene: .
CDR3nt: TGTGCCTTCCTTTGGGTTACGAACACTGAAGCTTTCTTT; CDR3aa: CAFLWVTNTEAFF; j_gene: TRBJ1-1; v_gene: TRBV30; abundance: many; d_gene: .
CDR3nt: TGCGCCAGCAGCCTTGGACAGGGGTATGGAGAGCAGTACTTC; CDR3aa: CASSLGQGYGEQYF; j_gene: TRBJ2-7; v_gene: TRBV4-1; abundance: .; d_gene: TRBD1